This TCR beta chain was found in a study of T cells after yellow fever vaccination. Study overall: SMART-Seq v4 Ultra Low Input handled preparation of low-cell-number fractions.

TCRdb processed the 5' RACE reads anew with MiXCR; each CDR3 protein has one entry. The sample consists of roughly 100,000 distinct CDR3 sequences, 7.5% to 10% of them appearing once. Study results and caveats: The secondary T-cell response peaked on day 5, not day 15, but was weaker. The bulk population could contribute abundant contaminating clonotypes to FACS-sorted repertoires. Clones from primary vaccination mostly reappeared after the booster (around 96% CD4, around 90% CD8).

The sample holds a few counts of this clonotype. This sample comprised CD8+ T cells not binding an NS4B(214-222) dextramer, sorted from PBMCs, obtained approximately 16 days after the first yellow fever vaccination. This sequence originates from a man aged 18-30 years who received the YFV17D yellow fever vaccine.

CDR3 DNA: TGTGCCAGTAGTCCGACGGGGGATTACGAGCAGTACTTC. Translation gives CASSPTGDYEQYF. This rearrangement joins TRBV19 to TRBJ2-7, with D perhaps matching TRBD2 (6 bases). This CDR3 is built from 13 residues. Trimming stripped 5 bases from V and 4 bases from J, with 12 bases between. Per the germline V gene, CDR1 is LNHDA and CDR2 is SQIVND (reference sequence).